Shown below are 2 T cell receptor beta chains from a single sample sequenced in a study of cytomegalovirus exposure and HLA in healthy donors. Produced via immunoSEQ multiplex PCR; TCRdb's table is partial and in-frame only. Here the sample spans a few hundred thousand clones, roughly 88% being singletons. Sample: PBMCs. These receptor sequences come from a woman aged 18-30 years in good health and CMV-seronegative.

The chain combines TRBV7-2 with TRBJ2-7; D gene ambiguous. The CDR3 extends over 13 amino acids. Germline V gene data show CDR1 as SGHTA and CDR2 as FQGNSA. Trimming removed 5 bases from V and 2 bases from J, with 10 bases in between. The CDR3 coding sequence is TGTGCCAGCAGCCAGGCAGCTACCTACGAGCAGTACTTC. It translates to CASSQAATYEQYF. The entire variable domain, with the rest obtained from reference TRBV7-2 and TRBJ2-7, is as follows: GAGVSQSPSNKVTEKGKDVELRCDPISGHTALYWYRQSLGQGLEFLIYFQGNSAPDKSGLPSDRFSAERTGGSVSTLTIQRTQQEDSAVYLCASSQAATYEQYFGPGTRLTVT.

The chain couples TRBV30 to TRBJ2-3; 13 bases map to TRBD2. V shed 8 bases, J shed 5 bases, and the junction held 7 bases outside the gene matches. The CDR3 length is 14 residues. CDR1 GTSNPN and CDR2 SVGIG come from the germline V gene (reference sequence). CDR3 sequence reads: CAGRLAGGGDTQYF. The CDR3 DNA reads TGTGCCGGAAGACTAGCGGGGGGTGGAGATACGCAGTATTTT.